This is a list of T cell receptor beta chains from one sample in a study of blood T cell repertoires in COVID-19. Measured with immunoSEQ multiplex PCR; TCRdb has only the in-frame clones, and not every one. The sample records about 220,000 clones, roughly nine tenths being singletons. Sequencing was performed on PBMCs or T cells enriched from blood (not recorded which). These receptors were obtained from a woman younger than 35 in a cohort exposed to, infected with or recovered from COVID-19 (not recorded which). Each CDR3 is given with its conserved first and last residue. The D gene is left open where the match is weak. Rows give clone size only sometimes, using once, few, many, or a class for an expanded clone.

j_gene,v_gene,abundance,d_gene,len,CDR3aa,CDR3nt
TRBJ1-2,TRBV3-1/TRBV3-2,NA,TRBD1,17,CASSLGTGGADGYGYTF,TGTGCCAGCAGCCTCGGGACAGGGGGCGCCGATGGCTATGGCTACACCTTC
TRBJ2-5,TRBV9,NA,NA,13,CASSVDIQETQYF,TGTGCCAGCAGCGTAGATATCCAAGAGACCCAGTACTTC
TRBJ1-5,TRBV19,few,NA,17,CASSIVGLPRGNQPQHF,TGTGCCAGTAGTATAGTCGGGCTCCCGAGGGGCAATCAGCCCCAGCATTTT
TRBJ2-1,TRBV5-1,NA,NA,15,CASSLDWIGGNEQFF,TGCGCCAGCAGCTTGGATTGGATCGGGGGCAATGAGCAGTTCTTC
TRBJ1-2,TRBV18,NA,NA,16,CASSPPGPSGVYGYTF,TGTGCCAGCTCACCACCCGGCCCCTCGGGAGTCTATGGCTACACCTTC
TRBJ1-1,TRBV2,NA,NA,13,CASRGQGDGEAFF,TGTGCCAGCAGGGGGCAGGGTGACGGTGAAGCTTTCTTT
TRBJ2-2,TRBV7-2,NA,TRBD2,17,CASSLVGGRVFTGELFF,TGTGCCAGCAGCTTAGTTGGCGGGAGGGTTTTCACCGGGGAGCTGTTTTTT
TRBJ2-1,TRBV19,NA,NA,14,CASSIGGSYNEQFF,TGTGCCAGTAGTATCGGGGGATCCTACAATGAGCAGTTCTTC
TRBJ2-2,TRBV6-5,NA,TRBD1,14,CASIRDRGGGELFF,TGTGCCAGCATCCGAGACAGGGGCGGCGGGGAGCTGTTTTTT
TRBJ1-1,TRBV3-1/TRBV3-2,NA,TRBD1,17,CASSLHGTALLNTEAFF,TGTGCCAGCAGCCTCCACGGGACAGCGCTATTGAACACTGAAGCTTTCTTT
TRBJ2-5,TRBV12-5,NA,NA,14,CASGTAGAQETQYF,TGTGCTAGTGGCACGGCAGGGGCTCAAGAGACCCAGTACTTC
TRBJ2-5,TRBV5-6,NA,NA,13,CASSLLEGETQYF,TGTGCCAGCAGCTTGCTGGAGGGGGAGACCCAGTACTTC
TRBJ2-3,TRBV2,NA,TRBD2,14,CASTAGVGTDTQYF,TGTGCCAGCACGGCGGGAGTAGGCACAGATACGCAGTATTTT
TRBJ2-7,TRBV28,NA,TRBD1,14,CASSPGTVADEQYF,TGTGCCAGCAGTCCTGGGACAGTGGCTGACGAGCAGTACTTC
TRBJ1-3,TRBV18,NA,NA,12,CASSNSGNTIYF,TGTGCCAGCTCTAACTCTGGAAACACCATATATTTT
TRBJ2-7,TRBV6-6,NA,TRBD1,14,CASSKPGQGGEQYF,TGTGCCAGCAGTAAGCCGGGACAGGGGGGCGAGCAGTACTTC
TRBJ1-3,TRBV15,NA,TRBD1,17,CATSRTRQGETGNTIYF,TGTGCCACCAGCAGAACCCGACAGGGGGAAACTGGAAACACCATATATTTT
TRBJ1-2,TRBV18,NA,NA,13,CASSPGDRLDYTF,TGTGCCAGCTCACCAGGAGACAGGCTTGACTACACCTTC
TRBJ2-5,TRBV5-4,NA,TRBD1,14,CASSLRTGEETQYF,TGTGCCAGCAGCTTGAGGACAGGGGAAGAGACCCAGTACTTC
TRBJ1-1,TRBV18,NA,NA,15,CASCPRVQGDTEAFF,TGTGCCAGCTGCCCCCGGGTCCAGGGCGACACTGAAGCTTTCTTT
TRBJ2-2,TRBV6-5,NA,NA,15,CASSPQGVGTGELFF,TGTGCCAGCAGCCCACAGGGTGTGGGCACCGGGGAGCTGTTTTTT
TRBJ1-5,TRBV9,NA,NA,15,CASSVSDSGNQPQHF,TGTGCCAGCAGCGTTTCGGACAGTGGAAATCAGCCCCAGCATTTT
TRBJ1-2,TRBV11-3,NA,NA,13,CASSLGQNYGYTF,TGTGCCAGCAGCTTAGGACAGAACTATGGCTACACCTTC
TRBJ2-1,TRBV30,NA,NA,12,CAWSGLNNEQFF,TGTGCCTGGAGCGGACTGAACAATGAGCAGTTCTTC
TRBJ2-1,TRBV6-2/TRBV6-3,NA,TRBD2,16,CASSSPLAGGKNEQFF,TGTGCCAGCAGTTCTCCACTAGCGGGAGGAAAAAATGAGCAGTTCTTC
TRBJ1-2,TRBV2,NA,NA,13,CASSEQGGYGYTF,TGTGCCAGCAGTGAACAGGGTGGCTATGGCTACACCTTC
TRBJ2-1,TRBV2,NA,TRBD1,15,CASMVGTATYNEQFF,TGTGCCAGCATGGTGGGGACAGCGACCTACAATGAGCAGTTCTTC